This TCR beta chain emerged from a study of cytomegalovirus exposure and HLA in healthy donors. PCR primers comprised 60 Vbeta and 13 Jbeta primers. Clones were sequenced by immunoSEQ multiplex PCR, and TCRdb holds only the in-frame ones, with some missing. In the table there are about 160,000 clones, around 80% of which are singletons. In regard to this clone: This sample includes further DNA sequences coding for the same CDR3.

The length of the CDR3 is 14 residues. Germline V gene data show CDR1 as SGHRS and CDR2 as YFSETQ. Trimming took 0 bases from V and 2 from J, leaving 5 bases between them. The sequence derives from a male donor in good health and CMV-seropositive. The chain employs TRBV5-1 and TRBJ2-2; D gene ambiguous. The sequencing sample was made of PBMCs. The CDR3 nucleotides are TGCGCCAGCAGCTTGGACAGTAACACCGGGGAGCTGTTTTTT. Its translation: CASSLDSNTGELFF. Using reference TRBV5-1 and TRBJ2-2 for the parts outside the CDR3, the full variable domain is KAGVTQTPRYLIKTRGQQVTLSCSPISGHRSVSWYQQTPGQGLQFLFEYFSETQRNKGNFPGRFSGRQFSNSRSEMNVSTLELGDSALYLCASSLDSNTGELFFGEGSRLTVL.